A selection of T cell receptor beta chains follows, all from one sample in a study of beta chain features in type 1 diabetes. Generated by immunoSEQ multiplex PCR, the TCRdb table keeps only in-frame clones and is missing some. Found here are under 300,000 clones, approximately 10% of them singletons; the top ten hold more than 0.015%. Sequencing input: naive CD4+ T cells from blood. The receptors originated from a man in his thirties or forties with type 1 diabetes. Each CDR3 is given with its conserved first and last residue. The D gene is left open where the match is weak. The size entry is marked missing in some rows and otherwise reads once, few, many or a size class.

j_call d_call v_call clone_size cdr3_aa cdr3_nt
TRBJ1-4 NA TRBV7-2 few CASSLGSRKLFF TGTGCCAGCAGCTTAGGGAGCAGAAAACTGTTTTTT
TRBJ2-3 NA TRBV7-9 NA CASTPGQNTDTQYF TGTGCCAGCACCCCTGGGCAGAACACAGATACGCAGTATTTT
TRBJ2-2 NA TRBV7-3 NA CASSLRPGTNTGELFF TGTGCCAGCAGCTTACGGCCGGGAACGAACACCGGGGAGCTGTTTTTT
TRBJ2-5 TRBD1 TRBV18 few CASSPDRAHQETQYF TGTGCCAGCTCTCCGGACAGGGCGCACCAAGAGACCCAGTACTTC
TRBJ2-2 NA TRBV6-5 NA CASSAGQQRTGELFF TGTGCCAGCAGTGCCGGACAGCAAAGGACCGGGGAGCTGTTTTTT
TRBJ1-1 TRBD1 TRBV30 few CASHRGRHTEAFF TGTGCCTCACACAGGGGGCGGCACACTGAAGCTTTCTTT
TRBJ2-1 TRBD1 TRBV7-9 few CASSSRQGNEQFF TGTGCCAGCAGCTCCCGACAGGGCAATGAGCAGTTCTTC
TRBJ2-1 TRBD2 TRBV11-2 NA CASSLGAGTESAEQFF TGTGCCAGCAGCTTAGGAGCGGGGACCGAGTCGGCTGAGCAGTTCTTC
TRBJ2-1 NA TRBV7-8 few CASSPPGHPYNEQFF TGTGCCAGCAGCCCCCCGGGACACCCATACAATGAGCAGTTCTTC
TRBJ2-3 TRBD2 TRBV4-1 NA CASSPRLAGTDTQYF TGCGCCAGCAGCCCCCGGCTAGCGGGCACAGATACGCAGTATTTT
TRBJ1-5 NA TRBV27 few CASRVRTDSNQPQHF TGTGCCAGCAGGGTGAGGACAGATAGCAATCAGCCCCAGCATTTT
TRBJ2-3 NA TRBV7-2 NA CASSHHTDTQYF TGTGCCAGCAGCCATCACACAGATACGCAGTATTTT
TRBJ1-1 NA TRBV4-2 NA CASSQEQGTEAFF TGTGCCAGCAGCCAGGAACAGGGAACTGAAGCTTTCTTT
TRBJ2-1 TRBD1 TRBV2 few CASWDSYNEQFF TGTGCCAGTTGGGACAGCTACAATGAGCAGTTCTTC
TRBJ2-2 NA TRBV28 NA CASSPGQIGTGELFF TGTGCCAGCAGCCCCGGACAGATTGGGACCGGGGAGCTGTTTTTT
TRBJ2-2 NA TRBV11-1 few CASRRYLANTGELFF TGTGCCAGCAGACGTTACTTAGCGAACACCGGGGAGCTGTTTTTT
TRBJ1-1 NA TRBV7-9 few CAASSPGTEAFF TGTGCCGCCTCTTCGCCGGGGACTGAAGCTTTCTTT
TRBJ2-1 NA TRBV9 NA CASNVADRNEQFF TGTGCCAGCAACGTAGCAGACAGGAATGAGCAGTTCTTC
TRBJ1-4 NA TRBV29-1 few CSVDRGHGEKLFF TGCAGCGTTGACCGCGGTCACGGTGAAAAACTGTTTTTT
TRBJ1-4 TRBD1 TRBV29-1 NA CSGRTGPTNEKLFF TGCAGCGGCCGGACAGGACCAACTAATGAAAAACTGTTTTTT
TRBJ2-7 NA TRBV7-7 few CASSSTGIANEQYF TGTGCTAGCAGCTCTACAGGGATTGCCAACGAGCAGTACTTC
TRBJ2-1 NA TRBV9 few CASSVSLYNEQFF TGTGCCAGCAGCGTATCCCTGTACAATGAGCAGTTCTTC
TRBJ2-6 NA TRBV19 NA CASSIVWAGGANVLTF TGTGCCAGTAGTATAGTGTGGGCTGGTGGGGCCAACGTCCTGACTTTC
TRBJ2-6 NA TRBV7-9 NA CASSRGGANVLTF TGTGCCAGCAGCCGGGGTGGGGCCAACGTCCTGACTTTC
TRBJ1-1 NA TRBV29-1 few CSAYDRFGTEAFF TGCAGCGCCTATGACAGGTTCGGCACTGAAGCTTTCTTT
TRBJ2-3 TRBD2 TRBV9 few CASSVGSSGGPGPRSTDTQYF TGTGCCAGCAGCGTAGGGTCTAGCGGGGGCCCCGGACCGCGGAGCACAGATACGCAGTATTTT
TRBJ2-7 TRBD1 TRBV6-5 NA CASTRTGTYEQYF TGTGCCAGCACTCGGACAGGGACCTACGAGCAGTACTTC
TRBJ1-1 NA TRBV19 few CASSSGWGHTEAFF TGTGCCAGTAGTTCAGGTTGGGGGCACACTGAAGCTTTCTTT
TRBJ1-6 NA TRBV7-9 NA CASSSRVGPLHF TGTGCCAGCAGCTCCCGTGTGGGCCCCCTCCACTTT
TRBJ1-2 NA TRBV6-5 few CASSYSQGLGYGYTF TGTGCCAGCAGTTACTCGCAGGGCCTGGGGTATGGCTACACCTTC
TRBJ1-6 NA TRBV7-8 NA CASSGRGDSPLHF TGTGCCAGCAGCGGAAGGGGCGATTCACCCCTCCACTTT
TRBJ2-1 TRBD2 TRBV6-5 few CASSYLAGSRNEQFF TGTGCCAGCAGTTACCTAGCGGGGTCCCGGAATGAGCAGTTCTTC
TRBJ1-3 NA TRBV25-1 few CASSRGGGNTIYF TGTGCCAGCTCGCGGGGAGGTGGAAACACCATATATTTT
TRBJ1-6 TRBD1 TRBV9 few CASSEGQGRNSPLHF TGTGCCAGCAGCGAGGGACAGGGGAGGAATTCACCCCTCCACTTT
TRBJ2-3 TRBD1 TRBV19 once CASQGVGLTDTQYF TGTGCCAGCCAGGGGGTTGGGTTGACAGATACGCAGTATTTT
TRBJ1-1 NA TRBV28 few CASSLVKRAPTEAFF TGTGCCAGCAGTTTGGTCAAGAGGGCTCCCACTGAAGCTTTCTTT
TRBJ2-7 NA TRBV5-1 NA CASSLDLNSYEQYF TGCGCCAGCAGCTTGGACCTAAACTCCTACGAGCAGTACTTC
TRBJ2-1 NA TRBV6-6 NA CASSYVRYEQFF TGTGCCAGCAGTTACGTCCGGTATGAGCAGTTCTTC
TRBJ1-1 TRBD1 TRBV6-4 NA CASSRDRGPTTEAFF TGTGCCAGTTCCCGGGACAGGGGACCCACCACTGAAGCTTTCTTT
TRBJ2-3 NA TRBV10-1 few CASSGLVGDTQYF TGCGCCAGCAGTGGACTAGTTGGAGATACGCAGTATTTT
TRBJ2-4 TRBD2 TRBV9 few CASTSGGEDIQYF TGTGCCAGCACAAGCGGGGGAGAGGACATTCAGTACTTC
TRBJ2-5 NA TRBV7-6 NA CASRQLGQPQETQYF TGTGCCAGCAGGCAATTAGGACAGCCACAAGAGACCCAGTACTTC
TRBJ2-3 TRBD2 TRBV7-2 few CASSLMPAGGPDTQYF TGTGCCAGCAGCTTAATGCCAGCGGGGGGGCCAGATACGCAGTATTTT
TRBJ2-7 TRBD1 TRBV6-5 NA CASTHRGSSYEQYF TGTGCCAGCACCCACAGGGGAAGCTCCTACGAGCAGTACTTC
TRBJ2-2 NA TRBV7-9 few CASRFSENTGELFF TGTGCCAGCAGGTTTAGCGAGAACACCGGGGAGCTGTTTTTT
TRBJ1-1 NA TRBV6-6 few CASSFDLQGGTEAFF TGTGCCAGCAGTTTCGACTTACAGGGAGGGACTGAAGCTTTCTTT
TRBJ2-7 NA TRBV28 few CASSLRVDEQYF TGTGCCAGCAGTCTCAGGGTAGACGAGCAGTACTTC
TRBJ2-1 TRBD2 TRBV4-3 few CASSQELLAGGDNEQFF TGCGCCAGCAGCCAAGAACTGTTGGCGGGGGGGGATAATGAGCAGTTCTTC
TRBJ2-1 TRBD2 TRBV7-3 few CASSLGVAGKNEQFF TGTGCCAGCAGCCTTGGGGTAGCGGGGAAAAATGAGCAGTTCTTC
TRBJ2-5 TRBD1 TRBV25-1 NA CASRASQGLLETQYF TGTGCCAGCAGGGCGTCACAGGGGTTGTTGGAGACCCAGTACTTC
TRBJ2-1 NA TRBV9 few CASSPFSYNEQFF TGTGCCAGCAGCCCATTCTCCTACAATGAGCAGTTCTTC
TRBJ1-4 TRBD1 TRBV5-6 few CASSAGTAASNEKLFF TGTGCCAGCAGCGCCGGGACAGCGGCTTCTAATGAAAAACTGTTTTTT
TRBJ2-1 NA TRBV30 few CAWSVGFEDEQFF TGTGCCTGGAGTGTTGGATTCGAGGATGAGCAGTTCTTC